This record looks at one T cell receptor (beta chain) sequence and its context. Antigen unknown. These data originate in a study of T cells in Graves' hyperthyroidism and ophthalmopathy. As for the study in general: It was at initial diagnosis, before any treatment, that peripheral blood was collected. Study-level results: Among clonotypes expanded in thyroid above 0.001, most were also found in blood.

Template material for amplifying TCR beta CDR3 regions consisted of RNA transcripts. When the TCR CDR3 underwent first-round RT-PCR, the HTBI primer set was used. TCRdb passed the multiplex PCR reads through MiXCR, listing each CDR3 protein once. The sample holds a few hundred thousand distinct CDR3 sequences, 15% to 19% seen once. The PBMCs had their origin in 7.5 to 10 ml of fresh peripheral blood. CDR1 and CDR2 (germline): LNHDA, SQIVND (reference sequence). V shed 2 bases and J 6 bases; nucleotides not matched to a gene: 3. This CDR3 spans 14 amino acids. The V gene is TRBV19, the J gene TRBJ2-1, with 8 bases lining up with TRBD2. This clonotype was obtained from a woman in her thirties with Graves' hyperthyroidism. Sequenced material: blood. The chain's CDR3 is CASSISGTSNEQFF. DNA for the CDR3: TGTGCCAGTAGTATAAGCGGGACTAGCAATGAGCAGTTCTTC. Complete variable domain (other parts from reference TRBV19 and TRBJ2-1): DGGITQSPKYLFRKEGQNVTLSCEQNLNHDAMYWYRQDPGQGLRLIYYSQIVNDFQKGDIAEGYSVSREKKESFPLTVTSAQKNPTAFYLCASSISGTSNEQFFGPGTRLTVL.